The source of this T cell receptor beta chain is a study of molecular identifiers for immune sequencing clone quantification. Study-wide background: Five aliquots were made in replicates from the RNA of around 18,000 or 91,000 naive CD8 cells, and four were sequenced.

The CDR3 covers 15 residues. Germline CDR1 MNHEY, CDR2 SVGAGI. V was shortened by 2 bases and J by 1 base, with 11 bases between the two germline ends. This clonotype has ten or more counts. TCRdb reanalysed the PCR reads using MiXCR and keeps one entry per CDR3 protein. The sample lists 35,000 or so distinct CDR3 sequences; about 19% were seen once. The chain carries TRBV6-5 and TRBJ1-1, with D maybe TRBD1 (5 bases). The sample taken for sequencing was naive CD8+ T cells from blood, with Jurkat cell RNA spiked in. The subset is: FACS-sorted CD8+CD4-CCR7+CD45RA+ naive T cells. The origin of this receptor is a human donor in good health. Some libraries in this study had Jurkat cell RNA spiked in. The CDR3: CASSYGFGGNTEAFF. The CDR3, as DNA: TGTGCCAGCAGTTACGGATTTGGGGGGAACACTGAAGCTTTCTTT.